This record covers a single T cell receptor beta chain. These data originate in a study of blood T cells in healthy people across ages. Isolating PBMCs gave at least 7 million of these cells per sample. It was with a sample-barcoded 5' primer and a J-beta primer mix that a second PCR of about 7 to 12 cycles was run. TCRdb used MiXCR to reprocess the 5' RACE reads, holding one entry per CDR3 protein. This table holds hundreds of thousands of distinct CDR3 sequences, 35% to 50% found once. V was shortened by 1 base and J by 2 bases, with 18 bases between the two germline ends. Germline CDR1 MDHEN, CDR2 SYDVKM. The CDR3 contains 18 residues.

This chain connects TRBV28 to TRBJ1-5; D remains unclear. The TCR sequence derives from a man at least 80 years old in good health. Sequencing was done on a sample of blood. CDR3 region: CASSLFRGVVRGNQPQHF. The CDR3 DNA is TGTGCCAGCAGTTTATTCCGGGGTGTGGTTCGGGGCAATCAGCCCCAGCATTTT.